The text below deals with one T cell receptor beta chain. Its specificity is not known. Germline V gene lookup returns CDR1 MNHEY and CDR2 SVGAGI. Trimming removed 0 bases from V and 10 bases from J; junction bases left unmatched: 8. The CDR3 has 15 amino acids. The record originates from a study of T cell repertoires in cytomegalovirus infection. Turning to the study itself: Public signatures in TCR beta pointed to CMV infection and matching HLA type.

General study points: Cumulative frequency (of public TCR beta family members) identified carriers of CMV plus the relevant HLA. The response measured ex vivo was dominated by TCR beta clonotypes (HLA-C-restricted and CMV-specific).

Each CDR3 protein is one row after TCRdb ran MiXCR on the reads. The table includes fewer than 950,000 distinct CDR3 sequences, roughly 33% detected once. Sequenced here: cultured CD8+ T cells from PBMCs, sampled from culture after CMV antigen stimulation. This TCR was recovered from a human donor in good health (CMV status not recorded). Some clones in this sample may be carry-over from other donors' samples. The rearrangement links TRBV6-5 to TRBJ2-1; 8 nucleotides agree with TRBD2. CDR3 region: CASSYSTGGPGEQFF. The CDR3 coding sequence is TGTGCCAGCAGTTACTCAACGGGGGGGCCAGGAGAGCAGTTCTTC.